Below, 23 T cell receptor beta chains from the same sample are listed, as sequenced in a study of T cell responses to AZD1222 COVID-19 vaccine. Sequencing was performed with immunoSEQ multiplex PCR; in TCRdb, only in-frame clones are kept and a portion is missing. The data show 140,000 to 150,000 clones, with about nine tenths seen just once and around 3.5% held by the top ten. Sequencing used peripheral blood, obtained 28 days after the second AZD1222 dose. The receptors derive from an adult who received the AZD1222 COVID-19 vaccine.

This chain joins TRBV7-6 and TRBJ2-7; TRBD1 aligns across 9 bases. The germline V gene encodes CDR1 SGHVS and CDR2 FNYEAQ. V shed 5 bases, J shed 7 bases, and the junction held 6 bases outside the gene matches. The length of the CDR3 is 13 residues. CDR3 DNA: TGTGCCAGCAGCGCCTACAGGGGGCAAGAGCAGTACTTC. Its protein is CASSAYRGQEQYF. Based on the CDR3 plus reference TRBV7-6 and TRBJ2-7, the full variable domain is GAGVSQSPRYKVTKRGQDVALRCDPISGHVSLYWYRQALGQGPEFLTYFNYEAQQDKSGLPNDRFSAERPEGSISTLTIQRTEQRDSAMYRCASSAYRGQEQYFGPGTRLTVT.

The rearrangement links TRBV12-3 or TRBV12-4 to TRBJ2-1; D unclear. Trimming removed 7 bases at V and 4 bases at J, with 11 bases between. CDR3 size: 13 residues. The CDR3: CASTLTAYNEQFF. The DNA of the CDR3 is TGTGCCAGCACCCTGACGGCATACAATGAGCAGTTCTTC.

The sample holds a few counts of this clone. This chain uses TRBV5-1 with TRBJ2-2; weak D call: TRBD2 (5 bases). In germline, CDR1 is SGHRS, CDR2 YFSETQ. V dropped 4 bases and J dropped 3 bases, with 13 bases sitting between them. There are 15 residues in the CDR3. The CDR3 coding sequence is TGCGCCAGCAGCCTGAGGGTTGCGGACACCGGGGAGCTGTTTTTT. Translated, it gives CASSLRVADTGELFF.

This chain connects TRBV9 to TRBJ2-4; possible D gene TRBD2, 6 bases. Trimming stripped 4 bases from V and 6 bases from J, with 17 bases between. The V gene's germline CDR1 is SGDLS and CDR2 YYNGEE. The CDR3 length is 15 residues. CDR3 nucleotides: TGTGCCAGCAGCCCCGGGACTCTCTCGACAAACATTCAGTACTTC. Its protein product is CASSPGTLSTNIQYF.

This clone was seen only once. The CDR3 DNA reads TGTGCCACCAGCAGGGGGGGGCCCCGGCCCCAGCATTTT. Residues: CATSRGGPRPQHF. This rearrangement joins TRBV15 to TRBJ1-5; a possible D gene is TRBD1 (6 bases). Germline CDR1 reads LNHNV; CDR2 reads YYDKDF (reference sequence). This CDR3 spans 13 amino acids. The germline V and J ends were trimmed by 3 bases and 9 bases, with 12 bases remaining between them.

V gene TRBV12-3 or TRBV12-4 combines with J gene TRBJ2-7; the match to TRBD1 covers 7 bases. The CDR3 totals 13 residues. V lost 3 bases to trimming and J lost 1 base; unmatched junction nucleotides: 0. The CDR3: CASSLGQSYEQYF. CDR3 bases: TGTGCCAGCAGTTTGGGACAGTCCTACGAGCAGTACTTC.

The CDR3 loop reads CATSGPGQGTYEQYF. The DNA of the CDR3 is TGTGCCACCAGTGGTCCGGGACAGGGGACATACGAGCAGTACTTC. This chain joins TRBV24-1 and TRBJ2-7; 10 positions match TRBD1. The CDR3 runs to 15 residues. The V gene end was trimmed by 5 bases and the J gene end by 4 bases; junction bases not matched to a gene: 7. From germline, CDR1 is KGHDR and CDR2 SFDVKD.

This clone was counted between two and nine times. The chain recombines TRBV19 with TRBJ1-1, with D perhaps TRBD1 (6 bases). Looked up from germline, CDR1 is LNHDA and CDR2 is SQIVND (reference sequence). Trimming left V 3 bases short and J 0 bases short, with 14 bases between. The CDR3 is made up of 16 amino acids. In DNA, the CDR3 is TGTGCCAGTAGTATCGGGGGCGGATACATGAACACTGAAGCTTTCTTT. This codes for CASSIGGGYMNTEAFF.

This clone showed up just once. CDR3 amino acids: CASSPRQGETGNTIYF. In DNA form, the CDR3 reads TGTGCCAGCTCACCGAGACAGGGAGAGACGGGAAACACCATATATTTT. The chain joins TRBV18 to TRBJ1-3, with 7 bases fitting TRBD1. Germline V gene data show CDR1 as KGHSH and CDR2 as LQKENI. The CDR3 totals 16 residues. Germline trimming cut 3 bases from V and 4 bases from J; bases unmatched to any gene: 9.

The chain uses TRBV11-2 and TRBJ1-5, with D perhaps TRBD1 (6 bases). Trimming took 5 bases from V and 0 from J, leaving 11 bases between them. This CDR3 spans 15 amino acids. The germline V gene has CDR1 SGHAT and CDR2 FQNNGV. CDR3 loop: CASSRGGHSNQPQHF. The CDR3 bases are TGTGCCAGCAGCCGAGGGGGGCATAGCAATCAGCCCCAGCATTTT.

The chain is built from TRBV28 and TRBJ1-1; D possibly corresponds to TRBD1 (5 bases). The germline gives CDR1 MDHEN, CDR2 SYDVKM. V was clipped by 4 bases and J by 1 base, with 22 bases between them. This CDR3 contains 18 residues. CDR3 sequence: CASSSPARARDKNTEAFF. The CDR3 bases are TGTGCCAGCAGTTCCCCCGCTCGAGCCAGGGATAAGAACACTGAAGCTTTCTTT.

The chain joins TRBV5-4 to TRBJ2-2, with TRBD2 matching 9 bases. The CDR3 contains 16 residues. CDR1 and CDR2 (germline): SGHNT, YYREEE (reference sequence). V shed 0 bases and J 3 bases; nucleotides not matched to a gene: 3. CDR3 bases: TGTGCCAGCAGCTTGGGACTAGCGGACTACACCGGGGAGCTGTTTTTT. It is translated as CASSLGLADYTGELFF.

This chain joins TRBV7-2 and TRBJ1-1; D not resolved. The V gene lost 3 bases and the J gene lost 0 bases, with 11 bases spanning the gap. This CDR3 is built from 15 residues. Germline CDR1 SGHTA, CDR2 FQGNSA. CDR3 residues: CASSLVGNLNTEAFF. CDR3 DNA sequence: TGTGCCAGCAGCTTGGTCGGGAATCTGAACACTGAAGCTTTCTTT.

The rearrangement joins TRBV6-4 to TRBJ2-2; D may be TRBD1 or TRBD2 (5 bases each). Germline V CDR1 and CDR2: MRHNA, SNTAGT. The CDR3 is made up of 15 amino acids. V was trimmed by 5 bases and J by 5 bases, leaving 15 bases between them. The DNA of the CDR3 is TGTGCCAGCAGTCCGGGACCTGAGGGGACCGGGGAGCTGTTTTTT. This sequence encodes CASSPGPEGTGELFF.

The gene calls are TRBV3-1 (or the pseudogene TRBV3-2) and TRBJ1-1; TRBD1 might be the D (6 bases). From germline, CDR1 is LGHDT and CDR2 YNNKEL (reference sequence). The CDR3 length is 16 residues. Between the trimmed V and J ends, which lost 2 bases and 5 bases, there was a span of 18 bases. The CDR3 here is CASSQSRSRGWTEAFF. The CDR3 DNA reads TGTGCCAGCAGCCAAAGTCGGTCCAGGGGATGGACTGAAGCTTTCTTT.

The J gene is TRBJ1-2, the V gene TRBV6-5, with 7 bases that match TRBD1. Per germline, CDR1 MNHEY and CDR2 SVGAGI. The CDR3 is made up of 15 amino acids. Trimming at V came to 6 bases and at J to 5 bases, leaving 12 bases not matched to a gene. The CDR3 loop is CASRRTGVTSYGYTF. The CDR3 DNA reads TGTGCCAGCAGACGTACAGGGGTTACCTCGTATGGCTACACCTTC.

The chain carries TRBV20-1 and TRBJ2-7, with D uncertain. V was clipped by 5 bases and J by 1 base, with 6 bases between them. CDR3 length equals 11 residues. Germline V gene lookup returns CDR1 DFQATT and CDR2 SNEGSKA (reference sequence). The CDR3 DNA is TGCAGTGCTCACCGATCCTACGAGCAGTACTTC. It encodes CSAHRSYEQYF.

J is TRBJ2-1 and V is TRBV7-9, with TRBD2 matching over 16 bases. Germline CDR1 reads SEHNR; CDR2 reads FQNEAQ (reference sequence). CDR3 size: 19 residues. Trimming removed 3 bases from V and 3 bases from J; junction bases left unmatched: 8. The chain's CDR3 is CASSLAGTSGRGDYNEQFF. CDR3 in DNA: TGTGCCAGCAGCTTGGCCGGGACTAGCGGGAGGGGAGACTACAATGAGCAGTTCTTC.

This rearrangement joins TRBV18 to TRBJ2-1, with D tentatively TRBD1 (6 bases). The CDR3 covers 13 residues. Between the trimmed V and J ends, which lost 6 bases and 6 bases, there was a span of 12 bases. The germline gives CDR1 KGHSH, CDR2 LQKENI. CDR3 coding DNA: TGTGCCAGCTCGCCGGGACAAACCAATGAGCAGTTCTTC. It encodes CASSPGQTNEQFF.

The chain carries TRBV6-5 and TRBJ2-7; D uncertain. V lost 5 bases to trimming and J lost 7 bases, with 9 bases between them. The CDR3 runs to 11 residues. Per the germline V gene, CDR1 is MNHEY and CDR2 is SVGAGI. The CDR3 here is CASSTPREQYF. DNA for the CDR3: TGTGCCAGCAGTACCCCGCGGGAGCAGTACTTC.

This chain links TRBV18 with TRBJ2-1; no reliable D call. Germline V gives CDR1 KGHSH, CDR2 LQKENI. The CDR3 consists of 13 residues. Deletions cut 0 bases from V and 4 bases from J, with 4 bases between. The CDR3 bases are TGTGCCAGCTCACCACCGGAGTACAATGAGCAGTTCTTC. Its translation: CASSPPEYNEQFF.

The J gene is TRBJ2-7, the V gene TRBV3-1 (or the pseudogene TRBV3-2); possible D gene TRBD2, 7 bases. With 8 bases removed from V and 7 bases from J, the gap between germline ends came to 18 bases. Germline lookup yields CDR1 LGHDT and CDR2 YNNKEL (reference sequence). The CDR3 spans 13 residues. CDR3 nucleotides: TGTGCCAGCCGTTACAAAGGGGGGGAGGAGCAGTACTTC. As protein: CASRYKGGEEQYF.

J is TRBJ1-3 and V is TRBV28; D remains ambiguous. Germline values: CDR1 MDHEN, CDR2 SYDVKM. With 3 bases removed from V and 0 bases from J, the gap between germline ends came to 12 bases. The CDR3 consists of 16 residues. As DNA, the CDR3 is TGTGCCAGCAGTTTTTTCGGAGACAACTCTGGAAACACCATATATTTT. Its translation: CASSFFGDNSGNTIYF.